These 26 T cell receptor beta chains originate from one sample sequenced in a study of shared clonotypes between healthy human individuals. Only in-frame clones appear in the TCRdb table, and some are missing; sequencing was by immunoSEQ multiplex PCR. Among fewer than 850,000 clones, about 96% were seen once, and the ten largest hold around 0.21%. Naive-designated CD8 cells lacked CD45RO, were positively enriched for CCR7, and omitted terminally differentiated effector memory CD45RA+ cells. Sequencing input: naive CD8+ T cells sorted from blood. These receptors were collected from a man aged 30-40 years in good health.

The chain employs TRBV11-2 and TRBJ2-7; D is possibly TRBD1 or TRBD2 (5 bases each). The CDR3 runs to 15 residues. Germline V gene lookup returns CDR1 SGHAT and CDR2 FQNNGV. The V end lost 5 bases, the J end lost 3 bases, and 17 bases lay between the germline ends. CDR3: CASSLRGVGVYEQYF. DNA of the CDR3: TGTGCCAGCAGCCTTAGAGGGGTCGGAGTCTACGAGCAGTACTTC.

In its sample, this clone was seen once. The chain has TRBV19 and TRBJ1-5; 8 bases are a match to TRBD1. The CDR3 is made up of 16 amino acids. V gave up 1 base and J gave up 6 bases; unmatched junction bases: 8. The V gene's germline CDR1 is LNHDA and CDR2 SQIVND (reference sequence). The CDR3: CASSIGQGLLVQPQHF. The CDR3 DNA sequence: TGTGCCAGTAGTATAGGACAGGGGTTACTAGTTCAGCCCCAGCATTTT.

V is TRBV29-1 and J is TRBJ2-4; D possibly corresponds to TRBD1 (6 bases). V gave up 5 bases and J gave up 5 bases, with 13 bases separating them. Germline lookup yields CDR1 SQVTM and CDR2 ANQGSEA. This CDR3 has 13 residues. The CDR3: CSVLWGHENIQYF. DNA of the CDR3: TGCAGCGTTCTATGGGGGCACGAAAACATTCAGTACTTC.

The chain joins TRBV4-1 to TRBJ1-5; 7 bases match TRBD1. The germline gives CDR1 MGHRA, CDR2 YSYEKL. V lost 0 bases and J lost 2; bases outside the gene matches: 4. The CDR3 has 16 residues. Written as DNA, the CDR3 is TGCGCCAGCAGCCAAGATTCTGACAGGGGCAATCAGCCCCAGCATTTT. Protein product: CASSQDSDRGNQPQHF.

This sequence joins TRBV29-1 and TRBJ2-7; 7 bases are shared with TRBD1. The V gene end was trimmed by 2 bases and the J gene end by 2 bases; junction bases not matched to a gene: 3. The CDR3 consists of 13 residues. Germline V CDR1 and CDR2: SQVTM, ANQGSEA. The CDR3 is CSVERDRPYEQYF. The DNA of the CDR3 is TGCAGCGTTGAACGGGACAGACCCTACGAGCAGTACTTC.

The chain has TRBV5-6 and TRBJ1-1; D unresolved. Trimming shortened V by 0 bases and J by 4 bases, and 10 bases separated the two germline ends. CDR3 size: 14 residues. CDR1 and CDR2 from the germline V gene are SGHDT and YYEEEE. CDR3 DNA sequence: TGTGCCAGCAGCTTGGTCAGAATCTCCACTGAAGCTTTCTTT. Its translation is CASSLVRISTEAFF.

This chain connects TRBV7-9 to TRBJ2-1; 7 bases match TRBD2. Germline trimming cut 1 base from V and 8 bases from J; bases unmatched to any gene: 11. Germline V gene data show CDR1 as SEHNR and CDR2 as FQNEAQ (reference sequence). The CDR3 is 16 residues long. CDR3 DNA: TGTGCCAGCAGCTTAGTCGGTGGCGGGAGCGCGCATGAGCAGTTCTTC. Translation: CASSLVGGGSAHEQFF.

The V and J genes are TRBV28 and TRBJ1-2; 7 nucleotides line up with TRBD1. Trimming cost V 2 bases and J 6 bases; bases outside gene matches: 6. Germline V CDR1 and CDR2: MDHEN, SYDVKM. The CDR3 length is 14 residues. The CDR3 protein is CASSLVRQGNGYTF. CDR3 nucleotides: TGTGCCAGCAGTTTAGTGAGACAGGGAAATGGCTACACCTTC.

This clone was detected a few times. The identical CDR3 is also encoded by other nucleotide sequences in the sample. The chain employs TRBV18 and TRBJ2-7, with D possibly being TRBD1 (6 bases). Trimming took 3 bases from V and 3 from J, leaving 6 bases between them. Germline V gene sequence: CDR1 KGHSH, CDR2 LQKENI. The CDR3 is 12 residues long. For the CDR3, the DNA is TGTGCCAGCTCACCGGACAGCTACGAGCAGTACTTC. Its protein is CASSPDSYEQYF.

The table lists this clone with a count of one. The chain uses TRBV6-5 and TRBJ2-7; D possibly corresponds to TRBD1 (6 bases). Trimming cost V 7 bases and J 5 bases, with 9 bases left between them. From germline, CDR1 is MNHEY and CDR2 SVGAGI. This CDR3 region has 11 residues. The CDR3 sequence is CASTQGNEQYF. In DNA, the CDR3 is TGTGCCAGCACACAGGGAAACGAGCAGTACTTC.

The rearrangement joins TRBV28 to TRBJ1-2; possible D gene TRBD1, 5 bases. CDR3 length: 15 amino acids. Germline CDR1 is MDHEN and CDR2 is SYDVKM. Trimming removed 3 bases from V and 2 bases from J, with 13 bases in between. CDR3 DNA: TGTGCCAGCAGTTTTGGGGCTTCACTAAACTATGGCTACACCTTC. Protein product: CASSFGASLNYGYTF.

The genes are TRBV7-9 and TRBJ2-6; D is possibly TRBD2 (5 bases). The CDR3 spans 16 residues. The germline gives CDR1 SEHNR, CDR2 FQNEAQ (reference sequence). Trimming pared 5 bases from V and 1 base from J, leaving 12 bases between. The CDR3 sequence: CASSPPRGSGANVLTF. The CDR3 bases are TGTGCCAGCAGCCCTCCCCGGGGATCTGGGGCCAACGTCCTGACTTTC.

V is TRBV11-2 and J is TRBJ2-1; D is unclear. This CDR3 has 14 amino acids. Germline CDR1 and CDR2: SGHAT and FQNNGV. V shed 3 bases and J shed 0 bases, with 6 bases lying between them. DNA of the CDR3: TGTGCCAGCAGCTTTACCGCCTCCTACAATGAGCAGTTCTTC. The encoded protein is CASSFTASYNEQFF. The full variable domain, its missing parts supplied by reference TRBV11-2 and TRBJ2-1, is EAGVAQSPRYKIIEKRQSVAFWCNPISGHATLYWYQQILGQGPKLLIQFQNNGVVDDSQLPKDRFSAERLKGVDSTLKIQPAKLEDSAVYLCASSFTASYNEQFFGPGTRLTVL.

Comment on this clone: Additional DNA sequences in this sample encode the identical CDR3. The chain links TRBV19 to TRBJ2-7, with D hard to call. Germline V gene lookup returns CDR1 LNHDA and CDR2 SQIVND (reference sequence). Trimming took off 0 bases at V and 4 bases at J, with 10 bases between the two ends. The CDR3 contains 14 residues. The CDR3 DNA is TGTGCCAGTAGTATAGACTCGACAAGTTACGAGCAGTACTTC. It encodes CASSIDSTSYEQYF. Together with reference TRBV19 and TRBJ2-7, the CDR3 gives the full variable domain: DGGITQSPKYLFRKEGQNVTLSCEQNLNHDAMYWYRQDPGQGLRLIYYSQIVNDFQKGDIAEGYSVSREKKESFPLTVTSAQKNPTAFYLCASSIDSTSYEQYFGPGTRLTVT.

V is TRBV15 and J is TRBJ2-1; maybe TRBD1 (5 bases). From germline, CDR1 is LNHNV and CDR2 YYDKDF (reference sequence). Trimming cost V 0 bases and J 8 bases, with 17 bases left between them. This CDR3 is 16 amino acids long. The CDR3 sequence: CATSRELLGVEDEQFF. For the CDR3, the DNA is TGTGCCACCAGCAGAGAACTCTTAGGGGTAGAAGATGAGCAGTTCTTC.

This rearrangement joins TRBV29-1 to TRBJ2-3; 8 bases are a match to TRBD1. V was pared by 7 bases and J by 1 base, with 7 bases of the junction left unmatched. The CDR3 has 14 amino acids. CDR1 is SQVTM and CDR2 is ANQGSEA in the germline V gene. This CDR3 is CSAWTGFRTDTQYF. CDR3 in DNA: TGCAGCGCCTGGACAGGGTTTCGCACAGATACGCAGTATTTT.

The chain recombines TRBV4-2 with TRBJ2-7; the D gene is possibly TRBD2 (6 bases). This CDR3 region has 15 residues. The germline V and J ends were trimmed by 1 base and 3 bases, with 13 bases remaining between them. CDR1 LGHNA and CDR2 YNFKEQ come from the germline V gene. CDR3 nucleotides: TGTGCCAGCAGCCAAGTAGGTGGGGGGTTCTACGAGCAGTACTTC. Translation: CASSQVGGGFYEQYF.

The chain recombines TRBV7-6 with TRBJ2-7; 9 nucleotides agree with TRBD2. The CDR3 consists of 15 residues. V lost 3 bases, J lost 2 bases, and 5 bases stayed unmatched. Germline-derived CDR1 and CDR2 are SGHVS and FNYEAQ. The CDR3 reads CASSFEAGGPYEQYF. CDR3 nucleotides: TGTGCCAGCAGCTTCGAAGCGGGAGGTCCCTACGAGCAGTACTTC.

Points on this clone: The same CDR3 can be traced to other DNA sequences in this sample. V usage is TRBV9 and J usage is TRBJ1-1; D is unresolved. V dropped 0 bases and J dropped 5 bases, with 8 bases sitting between them. The CDR3 is 13 residues long. Per the germline V gene, CDR1 is SGDLS and CDR2 is YYNGEE. CDR3 nucleotides: TGTGCCAGCAGCGTAGGCGGGAGGACTGAAGCTTTCTTT. The encoded protein is CASSVGGRTEAFF.

This clone was picked up one time. This chain uses TRBV7-9 with TRBJ1-2, with 9 bases aligning to TRBD1. J lost 8 bases, V lost 4 bases, and 8 bases had no gene match. CDR1 is SEHNR and CDR2 is FQNEAQ in the germline V gene (reference sequence). This CDR3 has 14 residues. The CDR3 DNA reads as TGTGCCAGCAGCTCGTGGAGGACAGGGGAGGGCTACACCTTC. This gives the protein CASSSWRTGEGYTF.

The chain employs TRBV6-5 and TRBJ2-2; D is unclear. The ends were cut back, 6 bases at V and 3 bases at J, with 8 bases in the middle. Germline CDR1 reads MNHEY; CDR2 reads SVGAGI. The CDR3 is made up of 13 amino acids. CDR3 sequence (DNA): TGTGCCAGCAGCTCAGCCTACACCGGGGAGCTGTTTTTT. The encoded protein is CASSSAYTGELFF.

The genes are TRBV14 and TRBJ1-4; 8 positions match TRBD1. This CDR3 has 18 amino acids. Trimming at V came to 1 base and at J to 8 bases, leaving 15 bases not matched to a gene. CDR1 is SGHDN, CDR2 FVKESK, per germline. CDR3 amino acids: CASSQGFGRTGGKEKLFF. For the CDR3, the DNA is TGTGCCAGCAGCCAAGGATTTGGGAGAACAGGGGGAAAGGAAAAACTGTTTTTT.

CDR3 nucleotide sequence: TGTGCCAGCGGGTTCGGCGACGAGACCCAGTACTTC. It specifies CASGFGDETQYF. The chain uses TRBV27 and TRBJ2-5, with D uncertain. Germline V CDR1 and CDR2: MNHEY, SMNVEV (reference sequence). V was cut by 8 bases and J by 5 bases, with 12 bases left in between. This CDR3 has 12 residues.

Turning to this clone: Other DNA sequences from this sample encode an identical CDR3 as well. The V and J genes are TRBV7-9 and TRBJ1-2; D unclear. The CDR3 extends over 10 amino acids. Trimming shortened V by 1 base and J by 8 bases, and 2 bases separated the two germline ends. CDR1 SEHNR and CDR2 FQNEAQ come from the germline V gene (reference sequence). CDR3 coding DNA: TGTGCCAGCAGCTTAGACGGCTACACCTTC. Translation gives CASSLDGYTF.

The J gene is TRBJ1-5, the V gene TRBV4-1, with a tentative D call TRBD1 (5 bases). V gave up 4 bases and J gave up 4 bases, with 11 bases separating them. CDR3 length: 14 amino acids. In germline, CDR1 is MGHRA, CDR2 YSYEKL. The CDR3 loop reads CASSRRAGNQPQHF. The CDR3 nucleotides read TGCGCCAGCAGCCGCAGGGCGGGAAATCAGCCCCAGCATTTT.

CDR3 bases: TGTGCCAGCAGACCGGAGACAGCAGTCTCCTACGAGCAGTACTTC. It translates to CASRPETAVSYEQYF. The chain carries TRBV6-5 and TRBJ2-7; tentative D call: TRBD1 (5 bases). The V end was cut by 6 bases, the J end by 0 bases, with 15 bases between. The CDR3 consists of 15 residues. CDR1 is MNHEY, CDR2 SVGAGI, per germline.